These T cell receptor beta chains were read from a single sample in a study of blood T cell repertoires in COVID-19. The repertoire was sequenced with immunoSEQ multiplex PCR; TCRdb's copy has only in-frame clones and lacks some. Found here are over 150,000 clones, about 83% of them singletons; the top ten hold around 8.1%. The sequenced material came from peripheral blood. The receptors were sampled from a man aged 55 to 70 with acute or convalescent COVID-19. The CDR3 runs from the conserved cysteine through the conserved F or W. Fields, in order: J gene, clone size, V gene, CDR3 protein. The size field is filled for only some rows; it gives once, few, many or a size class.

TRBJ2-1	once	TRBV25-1	CASSETIQNYNEQFF
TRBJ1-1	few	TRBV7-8	CASSQGQGLNTEAFF
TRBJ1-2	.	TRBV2	CASSEEGRDYGYTF
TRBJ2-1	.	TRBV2	CASSEERAGPWNEQFF
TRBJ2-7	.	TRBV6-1	CASSEFRGSGQGSVEQYF
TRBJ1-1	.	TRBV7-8	CASSLGGGTEAFF
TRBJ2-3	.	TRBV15	CATSREGVDRGTDTQYF
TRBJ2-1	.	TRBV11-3	CASSPPGLAGMNEQFF
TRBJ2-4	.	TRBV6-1	CASSEAEATKNIQYF
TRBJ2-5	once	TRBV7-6	CASSLSQGTVETQYF
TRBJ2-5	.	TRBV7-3	CASSRTSGRETQYF
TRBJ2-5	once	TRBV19	CASSIVGQGARKTQYF
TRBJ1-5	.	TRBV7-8	CASSLGAVTGNNQPQHF
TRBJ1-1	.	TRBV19	CASSLFAGTEAFF
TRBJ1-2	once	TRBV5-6	CASSPFGQGGRDGYTF
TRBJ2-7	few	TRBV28	CASSSTHLTQGPYEQYF
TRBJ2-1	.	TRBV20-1	CSAKLVGEQFF
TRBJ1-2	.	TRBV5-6	CASSLGQVMGYTF
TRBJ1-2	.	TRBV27	CASSLSIVDGYTF
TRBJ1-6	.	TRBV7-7	CASSLDGYSPLHF
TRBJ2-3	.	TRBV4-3	CASSQNGHRTDTQYF
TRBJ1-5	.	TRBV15	CATSRGLTGSIKPQHF
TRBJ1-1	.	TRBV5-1	CASRPNHRGRESTEAFF
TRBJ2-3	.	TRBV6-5	CASGRGHLDTQYF
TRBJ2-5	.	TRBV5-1	CASSLAKGLAGETQYF
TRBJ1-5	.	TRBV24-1	CATGEGGTSNQPQHF
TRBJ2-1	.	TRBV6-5	CASRHGTGSINEQFF
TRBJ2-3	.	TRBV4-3	CASSNAAGGPTDTQYF
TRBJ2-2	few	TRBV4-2	CASSQRGTVPNGELFF
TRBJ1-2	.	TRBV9	CASSAPTGQGDGYTF
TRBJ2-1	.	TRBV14	CASSQELLGQGRFF
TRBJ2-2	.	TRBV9	CASSAGQGALTGELFF
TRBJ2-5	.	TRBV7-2	CASSAQGGSGETQYF
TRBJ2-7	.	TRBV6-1	CASSELRQSYEQYF
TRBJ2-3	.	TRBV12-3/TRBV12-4	CASSPLAGDTQYF
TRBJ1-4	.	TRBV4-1	CASSHRQGVKEKLFF
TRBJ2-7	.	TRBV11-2	CASSLGHSSYEQYF
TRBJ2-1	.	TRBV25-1	CASGTGDEQFF
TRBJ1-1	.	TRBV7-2	CASSLPVNTEAFF
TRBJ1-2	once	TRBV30	CAILGQGRDGYTF
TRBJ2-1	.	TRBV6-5	CASNGRGWDEQFF
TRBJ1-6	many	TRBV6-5	CARDGTGNNSPLHF